The 27 T cell receptor beta chains below were found in one sample sequenced in a study of T cell repertoires in cytomegalovirus infection. TCRdb processed the reads anew with MiXCR; each CDR3 protein has one entry. Here the sample spans approximately 150,000 distinct CDR3 sequences, roughly 17% being singletons. Specimen: CD8+ T cells from PBMCs. The source is a human donor in good health (CMV status not recorded). Some clones in this sample may be carry-over from other donors' samples.

CDR3 sequence: CSARNLARGYNEQFF. The CDR3, as DNA: TGCAGTGCTAGAAATCTAGCGAGAGGCTACAATGAGCAGTTCTTC. V and J are TRBV20-1 and TRBJ2-1, with D possibly TRBD2 on 6 matching bases. Per the germline V gene, CDR1 is DFQATT and CDR2 is SNEGSKA (reference sequence). This CDR3 contains 15 residues. Trimming took off 2 bases at V and 3 bases at J, with 14 bases between the two ends.

A few counts support this clonotype. V is TRBV6-1 and J is TRBJ2-4; D possibly corresponds to TRBD2 (7 bases). The V gene lost 7 bases and the J gene lost 0 bases, with 13 bases spanning the gap. Germline V gene sequence: CDR1 MNHNS, CDR2 SASEGT. The CDR3 is 15 amino acids. The CDR3 protein is CASKAGARAKNIQYF. The CDR3 nucleotides read TGTGCCAGCAAGGCGGGGGCTAGAGCCAAAAACATTCAGTACTTC.

This chain connects TRBV28 to TRBJ2-5, with 9 bases fitting TRBD2. After removal of 2 bases from V and 5 bases from J, the junction contained 3 bases not matched to a gene. The CDR3 is 14 amino acids. In germline, CDR1 is MDHEN, CDR2 SYDVKM. CDR3 loop: CASSLALAGETQYF. DNA for the CDR3: TGTGCCAGCAGTTTAGCCCTAGCGGGGGAGACCCAGTACTTC.

The chain links TRBV5-5 to TRBJ2-7; D might be TRBD1 or TRBD2, each matching 5 bases. The germline CDR1 and CDR2 sequences are SGHKS and YYEKEE (reference sequence). This CDR3 is built from 12 residues. The germline V and J ends were trimmed by 5 bases and 3 bases, with 9 bases remaining between them. The CDR3 sequence: CASRRDRYEQYF. CDR3 nucleotide sequence: TGTGCCAGCAGACGGGACCGCTACGAGCAGTACTTC.

This clonotype was seen more than once but under ten times. The chain employs TRBV11-2 and TRBJ1-1, with TRBD1 matching 10 bases. This CDR3 is 15 amino acids long. Losses at the gene ends were 7 bases for V and 5 bases for J; bases not matched to a gene: 10. Germline V CDR1 and CDR2: SGHAT, FQNNGV. The CDR3 spells CASTRQGAKGTEAFF. CDR3 DNA: TGTGCCAGCACCAGACAGGGGGCGAAGGGAACTGAAGCTTTCTTT.

This clonotype was observed a handful of times. The J gene is TRBJ2-1, the V gene TRBV19; the match to TRBD2 covers 7 bases. CDR3 size: 15 residues. With V trimmed by 5 bases and J by 2 bases, 6 bases remained unmatched. Germline assignment: CDR1 LNHDA and CDR2 SQIVND (reference sequence). This CDR3 is CASSLPGGPYNEQFF. DNA for the CDR3: TGTGCCAGTAGTCTCCCGGGAGGCCCCTACAATGAGCAGTTCTTC.

V and J are TRBV7-8 and TRBJ1-1; no firm D call. CDR3 size: 13 residues. Germline values: CDR1 SGHVS, CDR2 FQNEAQ. V was pared by 4 bases and J by 1 base, with 7 bases between. CDR3 DNA: TGTGCCAGCAGCTCGGGGTCGAACACTGAAGCTTTCTTT. Translating gives CASSSGSNTEAFF.

V gene TRBV28 combines with J gene TRBJ2-7, with TRBD1 identical over 9 bases. The CDR3 is made up of 15 amino acids. V gave up 4 bases and J gave up 3 bases; unmatched junction bases: 7. The germline gives CDR1 MDHEN, CDR2 SYDVKM. CDR3 region: CASSYPRTGVYEQYF. DNA of the CDR3: TGTGCCAGCAGTTATCCCCGGACAGGGGTCTACGAGCAGTACTTC. The whole variable domain, filled in from reference TRBV28 and TRBJ2-7, reads DVKVTQSSRYLVKRTGEKVFLECVQDMDHENMFWYRQDPGLGLRLIYFSYDVKMKEKGDIPEGYSVSREKKERFSLILESASTNQTSMYLCASSYPRTGVYEQYFGPGTRLTVT.

This chain uses TRBV29-1 with TRBJ2-1; TRBD2 matches at 10 bases. Germline V gene data show CDR1 as SQVTM and CDR2 as ANQGSEA. V was pared by 0 bases and J by 5 bases, with 4 bases of the junction left unmatched. This CDR3 contains 15 residues. CDR3 residues: CSVEDPGLADNEQFF. The CDR3 DNA sequence: TGCAGCGTTGAAGATCCAGGACTAGCGGACAATGAGCAGTTCTTC.

This clonotype has at least ten counts. This chain links TRBV25-1 with TRBJ2-5, with D maybe TRBD2 (5 bases). The CDR3 loop spans 11 amino acids. V was trimmed by 9 bases and J by 9 bases, leaving 14 bases between them. Per the germline V gene, CDR1 is MGHDK and CDR2 is SYGVNS. The CDR3 bases are TGTGCCAGATACGGTTCGCGGGCCCAGTACTTC. This codes for CARYGSRAQYF.

This clonotype was observed a handful of times. The chain has TRBV29-1 and TRBJ2-7, with D perhaps matching TRBD1 (6 bases). This CDR3 region has 15 residues. In germline, CDR1 is SQVTM, CDR2 ANQGSEA. V was shortened by 7 bases and J by 1 base, with 20 bases between the two germline ends. In nucleotides, the CDR3 is TGCAGCGCACAAGTTAGTACAGGGTCATCCTACGAGCAGTACTTC. This gives the protein CSAQVSTGSSYEQYF.

In its sample, this clonotype was seen a few times. The J gene is TRBJ2-7, the V gene TRBV2; no clear D gene. V was cut by 11 bases and J by 4 bases, with 12 bases left in between. The CDR3 loop spans 11 amino acids. Germline CDR1 is SNHLY and CDR2 is FYNNEI. The CDR3, as DNA: TGTGCCTCCCGGAACGGTTACGAGCAGTACTTC. It is translated as CASRNGYEQYF.

This clonotype was observed a handful of times. The chain employs TRBV6-2 or TRBV6-3 and TRBJ2-1, with 9 positions matching TRBD2. The germline gives CDR1 MNHEY, CDR2 SVGEGT. The CDR3 is 15 residues long. The V gene end was trimmed by 6 bases and the J gene end by 6 bases; junction bases not matched to a gene: 9. The CDR3 is CASSLTSGGGNEQFF. CDR3 coding DNA: TGTGCCAGCAGCCTGACTAGCGGAGGGGGCAATGAGCAGTTCTTC.

This clonotype was counted a few times. The gene calls are TRBV19 and TRBJ1-2; a possible D gene is TRBD1 (6 bases). The CDR3 has 16 amino acids. The germline V gene has CDR1 LNHDA and CDR2 SQIVND (reference sequence). Trimming cost V 0 bases and J 6 bases, with 17 bases left between them. This CDR3 is CASSIDYREGLDGYTF. CDR3 nucleotide sequence: TGTGCCAGTAGTATAGACTACAGGGAAGGACTTGATGGCTACACCTTC.

This clonotype turned up a few times. V and J are TRBV5-1 and TRBJ2-5; the match to TRBD1 covers 9 bases. CDR1 is SGHRS and CDR2 is YFSETQ in the germline V gene. The CDR3 contains 14 residues. V trimming: 2 bases; J trimming: 4 bases; junction bases outside the gene matches: 3. The CDR3 sequence is CASSFGTGRETQYF. The DNA of the CDR3 is TGCGCCAGCAGCTTCGGGACAGGGAGAGAGACCCAGTACTTC.

The chain uses TRBV6-5 and TRBJ2-1, with 8 bases identical to TRBD1. Germline trimming cut 8 bases from V and 4 bases from J; bases unmatched to any gene: 4. The germline gives CDR1 MNHEY, CDR2 SVGAGI. This CDR3 region has 13 residues. CDR3 amino acids: CASQGAEYNEQFF. As DNA, the CDR3 is TGTGCCAGCCAGGGGGCGGAATACAATGAGCAGTTCTTC.

This clonotype was picked up a small number of times. J is TRBJ1-2 and V is TRBV13; possibly TRBD1 for D (5 bases). Trimming stripped 5 bases from V and 8 bases from J, with 18 bases between. The CDR3 consists of 14 residues. Germline assignment: CDR1 PRHDT and CDR2 FYEKMQ (reference sequence). The DNA of the CDR3 is TGTGCCAGCAGCCTACAGGAGGGTACCGCGGGCTACACCTTC. Translation gives CASSLQEGTAGYTF.

This sequence joins TRBV7-2 and TRBJ2-1; 9 bases line up with TRBD2. Trimming took 5 bases from V and 1 from J; bases not matched to a gene: 24. Germline CDR1 is SGHTA and CDR2 is FQGNSA. This CDR3 has 22 amino acids. CDR3 sequence: CASSQRHVREGHNLRSYNEQFF. The DNA of the CDR3 is TGTGCCAGCAGCCAACGGCACGTGCGGGAGGGCCACAACTTGCGGTCCTACAATGAGCAGTTCTTC.

The chain links TRBV6-2 or TRBV6-3 to TRBJ2-2; D may be TRBD2 (6 bases). This CDR3 contains 14 residues. CDR1 MNHEY and CDR2 SVGEGT come from the germline V gene. V was clipped by 6 bases and J by 5 bases, with 13 bases between them. The CDR3 nucleotides read TGTGCCAGCAGCCGTCGGGAGCGAACCGGGGAGCTGTTTTTT. Translation gives CASSRRERTGELFF.

This clonotype was observed a handful of times. The rearrangement uses TRBV29-1 and TRBJ1-2; possible D gene TRBD1, 6 bases. V shed 7 bases and J shed 7 bases, with 16 bases lying between them. The germline gives CDR1 SQVTM, CDR2 ANQGSEA. The length of the CDR3 is 12 residues. This CDR3 reads CSEYRVLGGYTF. CDR3 DNA sequence: TGCAGCGAGTACAGGGTCTTGGGTGGCTACACCTTC.

This clonotype was detected a few times. CDR3 protein: CASSFQAGGFNQETQYF. In nucleotides, the CDR3 is TGTGCCAGCAGCTTTCAGGCGGGAGGGTTTAACCAAGAGACCCAGTACTTC. The rearrangement uses TRBV7-2 and TRBJ2-5; the match to TRBD2 covers 9 bases. This CDR3 region has 17 residues. The V segment lost 3 bases and the J segment 0 bases; nucleotides outside the gene matches: 8. CDR1 SGHTA and CDR2 FQGNSA come from the germline V gene.

This clonotype has only a few counts. The CDR3 coding sequence is TGTGCCAGCAGCTCCTTATACGAGCAGTACTTC. The encoded protein is CASSSLYEQYF. The chain has TRBV28 and TRBJ2-7; D is unclear. The germline gives CDR1 MDHEN, CDR2 SYDVKM. The CDR3 is 11 residues long. Between the trimmed V and J ends, which lost 6 bases and 4 bases, there was a span of 7 bases.

DNA for the CDR3: TGTGCCAGTAGTATATCCAGGGATGAAGCTTTCTTT. This codes for CASSISRDEAFF. The rearrangement uses TRBV19 and TRBJ1-1; a weak D match, TRBD1 (5 bases). The CDR3 sequence is 12 residues long. Germline V lookup: CDR1 LNHDA, CDR2 SQIVND (reference sequence). V lost 2 bases to trimming and J lost 7 bases, with 8 bases between them.

This clonotype was recorded a few times. The V call is TRBV4-1, the J call TRBJ1-2; D unclear. The CDR3 consists of 14 residues. Germline V gene sequence: CDR1 MGHRA, CDR2 YSYEKL. V was shortened by 2 bases and J by 4 bases, with 11 bases between the two germline ends. The CDR3 loop is CASSQSLSSYGYTF. In DNA, the CDR3 is TGCGCCAGCAGCCAATCCTTGTCGTCCTATGGCTACACCTTC.

V is TRBV7-3 and J is TRBJ2-1, with 7 bases that match TRBD2. Unmatched junction bases numbered 10, after V lost 5 bases and J lost 3 bases. Germline assignment: CDR1 SGHTA and CDR2 FQGTGA. CDR3 length equals 16 residues. The CDR3 nucleotides are TGTGCCAGCAGCCGTGGGGGGAGGGCCGACTACAATGAGCAGTTCTTC. It encodes CASSRGGRADYNEQFF.

The genes are TRBV7-8 and TRBJ2-1; a weak D match, TRBD2 (7 bases). V was cut by 3 bases and J by 8 bases, with 14 bases left in between. There are 14 residues in the CDR3. Germline V gives CDR1 SGHVS, CDR2 FQNEAQ. The CDR3 nucleotides are TGTGCCAGCAGCTTTGATAGGGGGGGGCATGAGCAGTTCTTC. This sequence encodes CASSFDRGGHEQFF.

The chain carries TRBV6-2 or TRBV6-3 and TRBJ2-3; 7 bases fit TRBD1. Germline V CDR1 and CDR2: MNHEY, SVGEGT. Unmatched junction bases numbered 6, after V lost 7 bases and J lost 2 bases. CDR3 size: 14 residues. In nucleotides, the CDR3 is TGTGCCAGCAAGGGGGCGGAAGACACAGATACGCAGTATTTT. Protein sequence: CASKGAEDTDTQYF.